These 8 T cell receptor beta chains came from one sample sequenced in a study of blood T cell repertoires in COVID-19. Repertoires were generated with immunoSEQ multiplex PCR, while TCRdb's copy carries only in-frame clones and drops some. Of roughly 340,000 clones in the sample, 80% to 90% are singletons; the top ten hold 6% to 7%. What was sequenced was peripheral blood. The receptors were sampled from a woman between 50 and 59 years old with COVID-19, enrolled during active disease.

This clone showed up just a few times. The chain uses TRBV28 and TRBJ2-7, with 14 bases aligning to TRBD2. CDR3 size: 17 residues. V gave up 5 bases and J gave up 0 bases; unmatched junction bases: 6. Germline values: CDR1 MDHEN, CDR2 SYDVKM. CDR3 nucleotides: TGTGCCAGCAGTGCCGGACTAGCGGGAGGAGGCTCCTACGAGCAGTACTTC. Amino acid sequence: CASSAGLAGGGSYEQYF.

The chain recombines TRBV12-5 with TRBJ2-3, with 7 nucleotides matching TRBD2. The CDR3 has 14 residues. The germline CDR1 and CDR2 sequences are LGHNT and FRNRAP. Losses at the gene ends were 7 bases for V and 0 bases for J; bases not matched to a gene: 4. CDR3 amino acids: CASAWGGSTDTQYF. CDR3 in DNA: TGTGCTAGTGCCTGGGGGGGTAGCACAGATACGCAGTATTTT.

This chain uses TRBV30 with TRBJ1-2; 9 bases are shared with TRBD1. The CDR3 is 15 residues long. Germline V lookup: CDR1 GTSNPN, CDR2 SVGIG (reference sequence). The V gene end was trimmed by 0 bases and the J gene end by 4 bases; junction bases not matched to a gene: 6. CDR3 DNA: TGTGCCTGGAGTGTAGGGACAGGGTTCTCCTATGGCTACACCTTC. Its translation: CAWSVGTGFSYGYTF.

This clone was recorded a few times. The J gene is TRBJ1-5, the V gene TRBV6-1; TRBD1 might be the D (5 bases). Germline V CDR1 and CDR2: MNHNS, SASEGT. The ends were cut back, 2 bases at V and 7 bases at J, with 15 bases in the middle. This CDR3 has 15 amino acids. CDR3 residues: CASSESGQGHQPQHF. CDR3 in DNA: TGTGCCAGCAGTGAATCAGGACAAGGACACCAGCCCCAGCATTTT.

The CDR3 is CASSMGYGGVTDTQYF. DNA of the CDR3: TGTGCCAGTAGTATGGGTTATGGGGGGGTCACAGATACGCAGTATTTT. This rearrangement joins TRBV19 to TRBJ2-3; 7 bases align to TRBD2. Germline V lookup: CDR1 LNHDA, CDR2 SQIVND (reference sequence). V was pared by 3 bases and J by 2 bases, with 8 bases of the junction left unmatched. The CDR3 length is 16 residues. The variable domain in full, with the rest retrieved from reference TRBV19 and TRBJ2-3, is DGGITQSPKYLFRKEGQNVTLSCEQNLNHDAMYWYRQDPGQGLRLIYYSQIVNDFQKGDIAEGYSVSREKKESFPLTVTSAQKNPTAFYLCASSMGYGGVTDTQYFGPGTRLTVL.

The chain couples TRBV7-9 to TRBJ2-7; possible D gene TRBD2, 6 bases. This CDR3 has 15 residues. Germline V gene data show CDR1 as SEHNR and CDR2 as FQNEAQ (reference sequence). V lost 4 bases to trimming and J lost 0 bases, with 13 bases between them. CDR3 region: CASSWAGGSSYEQYF. The DNA of the CDR3 is TGTGCCAGCAGCTGGGCCGGGGGAAGCTCCTACGAGCAGTACTTC.

The gene calls are TRBV19 and TRBJ2-1, with 11 nucleotides matching TRBD2. Unmatched junction bases numbered 4, after V lost 6 bases and J lost 0 bases. CDR1 LNHDA and CDR2 SQIVND come from the germline V gene (reference sequence). The CDR3 is 16 residues long. The CDR3 sequence is CASSHGLAGSYNEQFF. The CDR3 bases are TGTGCCAGTAGCCACGGACTAGCGGGCTCCTACAATGAGCAGTTCTTC.

This clone was counted once. This rearrangement joins TRBV5-4 to TRBJ2-6; D is unclear. Per germline, CDR1 SGHNT and CDR2 YYREEE (reference sequence). Trimming shortened V by 3 bases and J by 0 bases, and 4 bases separated the two germline ends. The CDR3 loop spans 14 amino acids. The CDR3 coding sequence is TGTGCCAGCAGCTCCGTCTCTGGGGCCAACGTCCTGACTTTC. This gives the protein CASSSVSGANVLTF.